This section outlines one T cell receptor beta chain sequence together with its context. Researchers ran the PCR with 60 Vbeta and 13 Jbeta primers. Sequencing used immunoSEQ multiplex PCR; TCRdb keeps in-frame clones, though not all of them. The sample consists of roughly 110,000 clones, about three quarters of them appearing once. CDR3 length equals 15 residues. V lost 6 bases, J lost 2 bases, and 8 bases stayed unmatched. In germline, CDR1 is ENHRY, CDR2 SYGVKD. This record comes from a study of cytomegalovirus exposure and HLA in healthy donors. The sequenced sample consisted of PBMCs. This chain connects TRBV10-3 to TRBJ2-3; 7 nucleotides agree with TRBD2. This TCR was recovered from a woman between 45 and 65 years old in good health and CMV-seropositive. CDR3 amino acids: CAIRGGSGDTDTQYF. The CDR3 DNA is TGTGCCATCAGGGGGGGGAGCGGAGACACAGATACGCAGTATTTT.